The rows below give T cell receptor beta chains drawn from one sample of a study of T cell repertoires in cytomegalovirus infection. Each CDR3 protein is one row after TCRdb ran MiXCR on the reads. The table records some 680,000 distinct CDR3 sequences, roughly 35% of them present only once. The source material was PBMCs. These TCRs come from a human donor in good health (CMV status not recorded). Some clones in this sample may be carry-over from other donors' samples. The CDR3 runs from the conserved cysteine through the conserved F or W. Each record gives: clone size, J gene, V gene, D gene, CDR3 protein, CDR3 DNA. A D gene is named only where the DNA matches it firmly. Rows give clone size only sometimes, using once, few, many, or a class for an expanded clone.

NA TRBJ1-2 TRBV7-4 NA CASSQTQGLYGYTF TGTGCCAGCAGCCAGACCCAGGGCCTCTATGGCTACACCTTC
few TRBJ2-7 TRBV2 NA CASRPERWGTYEQYF TGTGCCAGCAGGCCCGAGCGGTGGGGAACCTACGAGCAGTACTTC
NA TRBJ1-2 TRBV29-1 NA CSVEEGLDSPYGYTF TGCAGCGTTGAAGAGGGGTTGGACAGCCCCTATGGCTACACCTTC
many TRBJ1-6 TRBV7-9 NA CASSWASGALIPNSPLHF TGTGCCAGCAGCTGGGCGAGTGGGGCATTGATCCCCAATTCACCCCTCCACTTT
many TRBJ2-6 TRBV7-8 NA CASSPDSSSSGANVLTF TGTGCCAGCAGCCCAGACAGTTCCAGCTCTGGGGCCAACGTCCTGACTTTC
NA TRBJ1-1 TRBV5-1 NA CASSSRPDSSYEAFF TGCGCCAGCAGCTCACGACCGGACAGCTCTTATGAAGCTTTCTTT
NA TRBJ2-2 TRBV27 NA CASSFRGRGGGELFF TGTGCCAGCAGTTTTCGGGGGAGAGGAGGCGGGGAGCTGTTTTTT
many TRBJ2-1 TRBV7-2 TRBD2 CASSLERGGRYEQFF TGTGCCAGCAGCTTAGAGCGGGGGGGCCGGTATGAGCAGTTCTTC
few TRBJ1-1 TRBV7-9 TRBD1 CASSADRDRGPEAFF TGTGCCAGCAGCGCGGACCGGGACAGGGGTCCCGAAGCTTTCTTT
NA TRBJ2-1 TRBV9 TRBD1 CASSGQGAISYNEQFF TGTGCCAGCAGCGGACAGGGGGCCATCTCCTACAATGAGCAGTTCTTC
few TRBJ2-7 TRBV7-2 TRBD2 CASSPSLLSGAKYEQYF TGTGCCAGCAGCCCAAGCTTACTCAGCGGGGCCAAATACGAGCAGTACTTC
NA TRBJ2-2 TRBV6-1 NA CASSDYVLTGRGTGELFF TGTGCCAGCAGTGACTACGTCTTAACAGGGAGGGGCACCGGGGAGCTGTTTTTT
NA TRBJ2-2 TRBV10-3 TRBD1 CAIRPGQGNTGELFF TGTGCCATCAGGCCGGGACAGGGGAACACCGGGGAGCTGTTTTTT
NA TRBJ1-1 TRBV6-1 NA CASSGIGGSNTEAFF TGTGCCAGCAGTGGGATCGGGGGTTCGAACACTGAAGCTTTCTTT
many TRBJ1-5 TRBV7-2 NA CASSLESDIGPQHF TGTGCCAGCAGCTTAGAGTCTGATATCGGGCCCCAGCATTTT
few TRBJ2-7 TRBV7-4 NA CASSLVYALEHYEQYF TGTGCCAGCAGCTTAGTGTACGCACTGGAACACTACGAGCAGTACTTC
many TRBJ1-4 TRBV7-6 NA CASSLRAEATNEKLFF TGTGCCAGCAGCTTAAGGGCGGAGGCAACTAATGAAAAACTGTTTTTT
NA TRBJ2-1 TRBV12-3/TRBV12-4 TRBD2 CAIGGSGIVQFF TGTGCCATCGGGGGTAGCGGGATTGTGCAGTTCTTC
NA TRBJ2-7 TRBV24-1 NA CATSDLRDGEQYF TGTGCCACCAGTGATCTGCGGGATGGTGAGCAGTACTTC
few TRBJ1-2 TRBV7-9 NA CASSWPTDNYGYTF TGTGCCAGCAGCTGGCCGACAGACAACTATGGCTACACCTTC
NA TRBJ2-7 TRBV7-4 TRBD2 CASSLVGTSGETFSYEQYF TGTGCCAGCAGCTTAGTCGGAACTAGCGGGGAAACTTTCTCCTACGAGCAGTACTTC
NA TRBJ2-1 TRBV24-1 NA CATSDLQRSSYNEQFF TGTGCCACCAGTGATTTACAACGGAGCTCCTACAATGAGCAGTTCTTC
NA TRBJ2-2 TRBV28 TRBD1 CASSLYSRGQYTGELFF TGTGCCAGCAGTTTATATTCCAGGGGGCAATATACCGGGGAGCTGTTTTTT
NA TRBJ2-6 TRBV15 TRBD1 CATRGQGVLSGANVLTF TGTGCCACAAGGGGACAGGGGGTTCTCTCTGGGGCCAACGTCCTGACTTTC
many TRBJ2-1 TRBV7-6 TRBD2 CASSPGLAGNEQFF TGTGCCAGCAGCCCGGGACTAGCGGGCAATGAGCAGTTCTTC
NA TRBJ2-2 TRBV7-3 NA CASSSRGATGELFF TGTGCCAGCTCTAGCAGGGGGGCCACCGGGGAGCTGTTTTTT
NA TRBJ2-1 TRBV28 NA CASSLTTGVNNEQFF TGTGCCAGCAGTTTAACCACGGGAGTCAACAATGAGCAGTTCTTC
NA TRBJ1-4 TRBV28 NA CASSPRLQGGEKLFF TGTGCCAGCAGTCCGCGACTCCAAGGGGGAGAAAAACTGTTTTTT
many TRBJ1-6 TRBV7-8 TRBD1 CASSSHDREVSPLHF TGTGCCAGCAGCTCCCACGACAGGGAGGTCTCACCCCTCCACTTT
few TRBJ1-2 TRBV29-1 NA CSVGGGNSHGYTF TGCAGCGTTGGAGGAGGGAATTCTCATGGCTACACCTTC
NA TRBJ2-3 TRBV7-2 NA CASRSVPPLSGEADTQYF TGTGCCAGCAGATCGGTACCCCCTCTATCGGGAGAGGCAGATACGCAGTATTTT
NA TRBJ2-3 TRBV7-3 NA CASSSGRESTDTQYF TGTGCCAGCAGCTCAGGACGGGAGAGCACAGATACGCAGTATTTT
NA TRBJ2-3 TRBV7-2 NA CASRPLGTLSTDSQYF TGTGCCAGCAGACCCTTGGGGACCTTAAGCACAGATTCGCAGTATTTT
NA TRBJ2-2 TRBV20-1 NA CSAEPPGIGELFF TGCAGTGCGGAACCCCCGGGGATCGGGGAGCTGTTTTTT
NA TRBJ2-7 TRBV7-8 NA CASSPGLLEQYF TGTGCCAGCAGCCCCGGGCTCCTCGAGCAGTACTTC
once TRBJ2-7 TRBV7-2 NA CASSFVAVASYEQYF TGTGCCAGCAGCTTCGTAGCGGTTGCTTCCTACGAGCAGTACTTC
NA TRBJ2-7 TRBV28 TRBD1 CASSYRGPAYEQYF TGTGCCAGCAGCTACAGGGGCCCGGCCTACGAGCAGTACTTC
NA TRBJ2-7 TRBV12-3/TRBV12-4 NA CASSFGGVSSYEQYF TGTGCCAGCAGTTTCGGGGGCGTTAGCTCCTACGAGCAGTACTTC
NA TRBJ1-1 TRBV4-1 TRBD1 CASSRPGQALGEAFF TGCGCCAGCAGCCGTCCCGGACAGGCGCTGGGGGAAGCTTTCTTT
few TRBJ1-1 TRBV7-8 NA CASSLVTGTAFF TGTGCCAGCAGCTTAGTGACTGGGACCGCTTTCTTT
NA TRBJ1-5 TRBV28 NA CASSLRVQGPQHF TGTGCCAGCAGTTTAAGGGTGCAGGGGCCCCAGCATTTT
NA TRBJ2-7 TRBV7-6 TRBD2 CASSARLAGDSPYEQYF TGTGCCAGCAGCGCCCGACTAGCGGGGGACAGTCCCTACGAGCAGTACTTC
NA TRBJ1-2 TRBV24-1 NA CATSDEGRGYTF TGTGCCACCAGTGACGAAGGGCGGGGCTACACCTTC
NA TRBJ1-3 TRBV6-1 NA CASSHREGYGNTIYF TGTGCCAGCAGTCACCGGGAGGGCTATGGAAACACCATATATTTT
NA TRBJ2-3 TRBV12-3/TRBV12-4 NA CASSFRERSTDPQYF TGTGCCAGCAGTTTCAGGGAGCGTAGCACAGATCCGCAGTATTTT